Following are 29 T cell receptor beta chains from one sample sequenced in a study of metastatic and nonmetastatic thyroid tumors. TCRdb ran MiXCR on the PCR reads. The sample carries approximately 40,000 clones, 25% to 30% recorded once. All patients were untreated before thyroid surgery. The sample taken for sequencing was blood. Receptors were obtained from a male donor with papillary thyroid cancer or a benign thyroid nodule (not recorded which). Some clones in this sample may be carry-over from other donors' samples.

This clone has a count of ten or more. V usage is TRBV28 and J usage is TRBJ1-1; 7 bases line up with TRBD1. The CDR3 has 14 amino acids. The germline V gene encodes CDR1 MDHEN and CDR2 SYDVKM. With V trimmed by 5 bases and J by 5 bases, 8 bases remained unmatched. DNA of the CDR3: TGTGCCAGCAGTCTTAACAGGGGAGTAACTGAAGCTTTCTTT. Residues: CASSLNRGVTEAFF.

This clone was counted at least ten times. V gene TRBV5-4 combines with J gene TRBJ2-7; D possibly corresponds to TRBD1 (6 bases). Trimming cost V 2 bases and J 4 bases, with 10 bases left between them. Germline-derived CDR1 and CDR2 are SGHNT and YYREEE (reference sequence). The length of the CDR3 is 13 residues. CDR3 sequence: CASSFGGQYEQYF. The CDR3 DNA sequence: TGTGCCAGCAGCTTTGGGGGACAATACGAGCAGTACTTC. Supplemented by reference TRBV5-4 and TRBJ2-7, the full variable domain reads ETGVTQSPTHLIKTRGQQVTLRCSSQSGHNTVSWYQQALGQGPQFIFQYYREEENGRGNFPPRFSGLQFPNYSSELNVNALELDDSALYLCASSFGGQYEQYFGPGTRLTVT.

This clone occurred a few times. This chain connects TRBV11-3 to TRBJ2-2, with TRBD1 matching 8 bases. V lost 5 bases, J lost 4 bases, and 6 bases stayed unmatched. Looked up from germline, CDR1 is SGHNT and CDR2 is YENEEA. There are 15 residues in the CDR3. The chain's CDR3 is CASSPGGLGTGELFF. For the CDR3, the DNA is TGTGCCAGCAGCCCAGGGGGCCTGGGCACCGGGGAGCTGTTTTTT.

This clone was found many times. The rearrangement uses TRBV5-1 and TRBJ1-4; D is ambiguous. The CDR3 extends over 14 amino acids. Between the trimmed V and J ends, which lost 0 bases and 2 bases, there was a span of 5 bases. The germline CDR1 and CDR2 sequences are SGHRS and YFSETQ. CDR3 coding DNA: TGCGCCAGCAGCTTGGATAGCACTAATGAAAAACTGTTTTTT. Its translation is CASSLDSTNEKLFF.

The chain carries TRBV5-1 and TRBJ2-7; perhaps TRBD2 as D (5 bases). V was trimmed by 4 bases and J by 6 bases, leaving 26 bases between them. Germline V gene lookup returns CDR1 SGHRS and CDR2 YFSETQ. CDR3 length equals 17 residues. For the CDR3, the DNA is TGCGCCAGCAGCCGACAAGTGTCGGGGTCTACCGTCGGCGAGCAGTACTTC. It yields the protein CASSRQVSGSTVGEQYF. Combining the CDR3 with reference TRBV5-1 and TRBJ2-7 gives the whole variable domain KAGVTQTPRYLIKTRGQQVTLSCSPISGHRSVSWYQQTPGQGLQFLFEYFSETQRNKGNFPGRFSGRQFSNSRSEMNVSTLELGDSALYLCASSRQVSGSTVGEQYFGPGTRLTVT.

This clone is labeled as medium-sized (0.01 to 0.1%). V gene TRBV4-2 combines with J gene TRBJ1-1; D is uncertain. Germline CDR1 and CDR2: LGHNA and YNFKEQ. Between the trimmed V and J ends, which lost 2 bases and 2 bases, there was a span of 9 bases. The length of the CDR3 is 14 residues. The CDR3 DNA reads TGTGCCAGCAGCCAACTAAAAACAAACACTGAAGCTTTCTTT. Protein product: CASSQLKTNTEAFF.

The chain joins TRBV6-2 or TRBV6-3 to TRBJ1-1, with D unresolved. Trimming pared 4 bases from V and 6 bases from J, leaving 9 bases between. The CDR3 is 12 amino acids. CDR1 MNHEY and CDR2 SVGEGT come from the germline V gene. CDR3 nucleotide sequence: TGTGCCAGCAGTTCTGGTTACCCTGAAGCTTTCTTT. Amino acids: CASSSGYPEAFF.

This clone was counted a few times. The chain links TRBV6-2 or TRBV6-3 to TRBJ2-7, with D unresolved. The CDR3 has 14 residues. The germline V gene has CDR1 MNHEY and CDR2 SVGEGT. The V and J ends lost 0 bases and 3 bases respectively, with 9 bases between them. The CDR3 loop is CASSYSTQHYEQYF. The CDR3 DNA is TGTGCCAGCAGTTACTCGACGCAGCACTACGAGCAGTACTTC.

This chain links TRBV20-1 with TRBJ2-7; no reliable D call. The CDR3 has 11 amino acids. Germline assignment: CDR1 DFQATT and CDR2 SNEGSKA (reference sequence). In DNA, the CDR3 is TGCAGCGAAATAAGCTCCTACGAGCAGTACTTC. It translates to CSEISSYEQYF.

This clone occurred many times. V usage is TRBV7-6 and J usage is TRBJ2-2; 10 bases agree with TRBD1. The CDR3 contains 15 residues. J was trimmed by 4 bases and V by 6 bases; bases with no gene match: 5. CDR1 is SGHVS, CDR2 FNYEAQ, per germline. The CDR3 sequence is CASSPGTGVTGELFF. In DNA, the CDR3 is TGTGCCAGCAGTCCCGGGACAGGGGTCACCGGGGAGCTGTTTTTT.

The chain recombines TRBV20-1 with TRBJ2-1; 14 bases align to TRBD2. The germline V gene encodes CDR1 DFQATT and CDR2 SNEGSKA (reference sequence). The ends lost 2 bases at V and 7 bases at J; junction bases unmatched: 10. The length of the CDR3 is 17 residues. In DNA form, the CDR3 reads TGCAGTGCTAGACTTAGAGGGACTAGCGGGAGAGTTAATGAGCAGTTCTTC. This gives the protein CSARLRGTSGRVNEQFF.

This clone was observed many times. The V and J genes are TRBV6-6 and TRBJ2-2, with D possibly being TRBD2 (6 bases). Germline CDR1 reads MNHNY; CDR2 reads SVGAGI (reference sequence). The CDR3 loop spans 15 amino acids. Trimming removed 1 base at V and 5 bases at J, with 11 bases between. The CDR3 DNA reads as TGTGCCAGCAGTTACTTACTAGCCGGGACCGGGGAGCTGTTTTTT. Translating it yields CASSYLLAGTGELFF.

This clone was seen a handful of times. The chain is built from TRBV28 and TRBJ2-5; D not resolved. Trimming stripped 4 bases from V and 2 bases from J, with 11 bases between. Per germline, CDR1 MDHEN and CDR2 SYDVKM. The CDR3 extends over 14 amino acids. The chain's CDR3 is CASSSFPAQETQYF. The CDR3 DNA reads as TGTGCCAGCAGTTCCTTCCCCGCTCAAGAGACCCAGTACTTC.

In the case of this clone: A read error is possible here, since a much larger clone lies one base away. Additional DNA sequences in this sample encode the identical CDR3. The rearrangement joins TRBV5-1 to TRBJ1-1; D possibly corresponds to TRBD1 (6 bases). Trimming left V 4 bases short and J 6 bases short, with 19 bases between. The CDR3 runs to 15 residues. Germline values: CDR1 SGHRS, CDR2 YFSETQ. CDR3 loop: CASSDTTGFNAEAFF. CDR3 DNA sequence: TGCGCCAGCAGCGACACTACAGGGTTTAACGCTGAAGCTTTCTTT.

At least ten counts were recorded for this clone. J is TRBJ1-4 and V is TRBV28; 8 bases are shared with TRBD1. V was clipped by 7 bases and J by 8 bases; unmatched bases: 12. The germline gives CDR1 MDHEN, CDR2 SYDVKM. The CDR3 has 15 amino acids. CDR3 bases: TGTGCCAGCACCTCCTTGACAGGGGTCGGGGAAAAACTGTTTTTT. Its protein is CASTSLTGVGEKLFF.

This chain links TRBV30 with TRBJ2-7; TRBD1 might be the D (6 bases). CDR1 GTSNPN and CDR2 SVGIG come from the germline V gene (reference sequence). The CDR3 spans 12 residues. V dropped 6 bases and J dropped 0 bases, with 9 bases sitting between them. CDR3 protein: CACGDISYEQYF. The DNA of the CDR3 is TGTGCCTGTGGGGACATCTCCTACGAGCAGTACTTC.

The chain carries TRBV20-1 and TRBJ2-2; 9 bases fit TRBD2. Germline lookup yields CDR1 DFQATT and CDR2 SNEGSKA (reference sequence). The CDR3 covers 16 residues. V lost 0 bases, J lost 7 bases, and 9 bases stayed unmatched. The CDR3 sequence is CSARDTRLAADGELFF. The CDR3 bases are TGCAGTGCTAGAGATACGCGACTAGCGGCGGACGGGGAGCTGTTTTTT.

This clone has a handful of counts. The chain employs TRBV28 and TRBJ2-2, with D possibly matching TRBD1 (5 bases). This CDR3 contains 15 residues. V dropped 6 bases and J dropped 7 bases, with 18 bases sitting between them. Germline CDR1 and CDR2: MDHEN and SYDVKM. CDR3 loop: CASSSPGFGHGELFF. The CDR3 nucleotides are TGTGCCAGCAGCTCCCCAGGGTTTGGGCACGGGGAGCTGTTTTTT.

By share, this clone counts as medium-sized (0.01 to 0.1%). V and J are TRBV20-1 and TRBJ1-5; a weak D match, TRBD1 (6 bases). The V gene lost 3 bases and the J gene lost 4 bases, with 19 bases spanning the gap. Looked up from germline, CDR1 is DFQATT and CDR2 is SNEGSKA (reference sequence). The CDR3 extends over 16 amino acids. DNA for the CDR3: TGCAGTGCTAGTAGGCAGGGGCTGGTCCAAAATCAGCCCCAGCATTTT. This sequence encodes CSASRQGLVQNQPQHF.

The chain couples TRBV25-1 to TRBJ1-1, with D tentatively TRBD1 (6 bases). Between the trimmed V and J ends, which lost 5 bases and 4 bases, there was a span of 14 bases. CDR3 length: 14 amino acids. Germline loops: CDR1 MGHDK, CDR2 SYGVNS. The CDR3 bases are TGTGCCAGCAGTAGACAGGAAGAGGGCACTGAAGCTTTCTTT. Protein product: CASSRQEEGTEAFF. The whole variable domain, remainder taken from reference TRBV25-1 and TRBJ1-1, is EADIYQTPRYLVIGTGKKITLECSQTMGHDKMYWYQQDPGMELHLIHYSYGVNSTEKGDLSSESTVSRIRTEHFPLTLESARPSHTSQYLCASSRQEEGTEAFFGQGTRLTVV.

This clone showed up many times. The J gene is TRBJ1-6, the V gene TRBV2; TRBD1 matches at 7 bases. Trimming cost V 6 bases and J 0 bases; bases outside gene matches: 2. The germline V gene has CDR1 SNHLY and CDR2 FYNNEI. This CDR3 contains 15 residues. CDR3 nucleotide sequence: TGTGCCAGCAGGACAGGGAGCTCCTATAATTCACCCCTCCACTTT. Protein product: CASRTGSSYNSPLHF. The full variable domain, in which reference TRBV2 and TRBJ1-6 provide the parts outside the CDR3, is EPEVTQTPSHQVTQMGQEVILRCVPISNHLYFYWYRQILGQKVEFLVSFYNNEISEKSEIFDDQFSVERPDGSNFTLKIRSTKLEDSAMYFCASRTGSSYNSPLHFGNGTRLTVT.

This clone has at least ten counts. The sample holds other DNA sequences that translate to the same CDR3. J is TRBJ2-1 and V is TRBV28; D unresolved. Germline V gene data show CDR1 as MDHEN and CDR2 as SYDVKM. The germline V and J ends were trimmed by 2 bases and 8 bases, with 13 bases remaining between them. This CDR3 has 14 amino acids. The CDR3: CASSLGQVRDEQFF. Written as DNA, the CDR3 is TGTGCCAGCAGTTTAGGCCAGGTGCGCGATGAGCAGTTCTTC.

In its sample, this clone was seen many times. At one of its ends the junction is not consistent with the germline gene, which may arise from a read error. V gene TRBV5-4 combines with J gene TRBJ2-7; tentatively, D is TRBD2 (6 bases). The CDR3 totals 17 residues. From germline, CDR1 is SGHNT and CDR2 YYREEE (reference sequence). The CDR3 nucleotides are TGTGCCAGCAGCTTAAGGGGCTTAGCGGATATCTCCTACGGGCAGTACTTC. The encoded protein is CASSLRGLADISYGQYF.

There are many counts of this clone. Sequence at one end of the junction differs from germline and may be a read error. The J gene is TRBJ2-2, the V gene TRBV7-3, with D possibly being TRBD2 (6 bases). The CDR3 contains 15 residues. CDR1 and CDR2 (germline): SGHTA, FQGTGA. In DNA form, the CDR3 reads TGTGCCGGCAGCTTACTCGGAGGGGACACCGGGGAGCTGTTTTTT. Residues: CAGSLLGGDTGELFF.

The chain carries TRBV11-2 and TRBJ1-3; D might be TRBD1 (5 bases). CDR1 is SGHAT, CDR2 FQNNGV, per germline. Trimming removed 5 bases at V and 0 bases at J, with 11 bases between. The CDR3 sequence is 15 residues long. DNA for the CDR3: TGTGCCAGCAGCAAGACAGCGAGCTCTGGAAACACCATATATTTT. It encodes CASSKTASSGNTIYF.

By proportion, this clone is medium-sized. The chain joins TRBV20-1 to TRBJ2-7; maybe TRBD2 (6 bases). CDR1 is DFQATT and CDR2 is SNEGSKA in the germline V gene (reference sequence). With 0 bases removed from V and 5 bases from J, the gap between germline ends came to 17 bases. The CDR3 covers 15 residues. CDR3 loop: CSARDRVSGRDEQYF. Here the CDR3 DNA reads TGCAGTGCTAGAGATCGGGTTAGCGGTCGCGACGAGCAGTACTTC.

The chain combines TRBV20-1 with TRBJ1-5, with D hard to call. The CDR3 consists of 15 residues. CDR1 DFQATT and CDR2 SNEGSKA come from the germline V gene (reference sequence). With 0 bases removed from V and 0 bases from J, the gap between germline ends came to 9 bases. The chain's CDR3 is CSARDRSRSNQPQHF. Written as DNA, the CDR3 is TGCAGTGCTAGAGACAGATCCCGTAGCAATCAGCCCCAGCATTTT.

This clone came up many times. V usage is TRBV10-3 and J usage is TRBJ2-1, with 13 bases fitting TRBD2. CDR3 length: 15 amino acids. V shed 6 bases and J 8 bases; nucleotides not matched to a gene: 7. Germline V gives CDR1 ENHRY, CDR2 SYGVKD. CDR3 protein: CAIRSGTSGNYEQFF. The CDR3, as DNA: TGTGCCATCAGGTCCGGGACTAGCGGGAACTATGAGCAGTTCTTC.

A few counts support this clone. V and J are TRBV6-1 and TRBJ1-2, with no clear D. The V gene lost 2 bases and the J gene lost 5 bases, with 18 bases spanning the gap. The CDR3 runs to 16 residues. Germline CDR1 and CDR2: MNHNS and SASEGT. The CDR3 loop is CASSEIAVAGGYGYTF. CDR3 coding DNA: TGTGCCAGCAGTGAAATAGCGGTCGCTGGAGGGTATGGCTACACCTTC.